This TCR beta chain came from a study of control samples from healthy donors and cancer patients. In its sample, this clone was seen once. Germline loops: CDR1 LNHDA, CDR2 SQIVND (reference sequence). The ends lost 6 bases at V and 1 base at J; junction bases unmatched: 11. This CDR3 is 16 amino acids long. Measured with immunoSEQ multiplex PCR; TCRdb has only the in-frame clones, and not every one. This sample has about 160,000 clones, with nearly 96% found just once. The TCR comes from a woman aged 30 to 39 in good health. The sequenced sample consisted of blood. The chain is built from TRBV19 and TRBJ1-2, with 7 bases matching TRBD1. The DNA for the CDR3 is TGTGCCAGTAGCCCCGATGCAGGGGGGATTAACTATGGCTACACCTTC. Its protein product is CASSPDAGGINYGYTF. Full variable domain (remainder filled in from reference TRBV19 and TRBJ1-2): DGGITQSPKYLFRKEGQNVTLSCEQNLNHDAMYWYRQDPGQGLRLIYYSQIVNDFQKGDIAEGYSVSREKKESFPLTVTSAQKNPTAFYLCASSPDAGGINYGYTFGSGTRLTVV.